This is a list of T cell receptor beta chains from one sample in a study of early T cells in non-severe SARS-CoV-2 infection. Each CDR3 protein is one row after TCRdb ran MiXCR on the 5' RACE reads. Seen here are approximately 50,000 distinct CDR3 sequences, approximately 8.5% observed once, and the top ten hold 15%. The sequencing input was whole blood. All receptors come from an adult who was a healthcare worker with PCR-confirmed SARS-CoV-2 infection or an uninfected control (not recorded which). Both conserved end residues are part of each CDR3. D genes are given only for firm matches. The size field is filled for only some rows; it gives once, few, many or a size class.

size: many; V: TRBV28; J: TRBJ1-3; D: -; CDR3: CASRSSGNTIYF; DNA: TGTGCCAGCAGATCCTCTGGAAACACCATATATTTT
size: many; V: TRBV28; J: TRBJ2-7; D: TRBD2; CDR3: CASSPGTSGLPYEQYF; DNA: TGTGCCAGCAGCCCCGGGACTAGCGGGCTGCCCTACGAGCAGTACTTC
size: many; V: TRBV25-1; J: TRBJ2-5; D: -; CDR3: CASSARPGTLRWETQYF; DNA: TGTGCCAGCAGTGCCCGCCCCGGGACACTCCGTTGGGAGACCCAGTACTTC
size: few; V: TRBV28; J: TRBJ1-2; D: -; CDR3: CASRPTPDGYTF; DNA: TGTGCCAGCAGACCAACCCCTGATGGCTACACCTTC
size: few; V: TRBV11-2; J: TRBJ1-1; D: -; CDR3: CASSLGQSEAFF; DNA: TGTGCCAGCAGCTTAGGACAGAGTGAAGCTTTCTTT
size: many; V: TRBV7-3; J: TRBJ2-1; D: TRBD2; CDR3: CASSRLAGSSYNEQFF; DNA: TGTGCCAGCAGTAGACTAGCGGGCAGCTCCTACAATGAGCAGTTCTTC
size: many; V: TRBV27; J: TRBJ1-6; D: -; CDR3: CASSFNNSPLHF; DNA: TGTGCCAGCAGTTTCAATAATTCACCCCTCCACTTT
size: -; V: TRBV29-1; J: TRBJ1-2; D: -; CDR3: CSVGDLEGGYTF; DNA: TGCAGCGTTGGAGACTTAGAGGGGGGCTACACCTTC
size: -; V: TRBV19; J: TRBJ1-4; D: -; CDR3: CATWTADEEKLFF; DNA: TGTGCCACCTGGACAGCTGATGAAGAAAAACTGTTTTTT
size: many; V: TRBV2; J: TRBJ1-5; D: -; CDR3: CASSTDQPQHF; DNA: TGTGCCAGCAGCACCGATCAGCCCCAGCATTTT
size: -; V: TRBV12-3/TRBV12-4; J: TRBJ2-2; D: -; CDR3: CASTGFQTSGELFF; DNA: TGTGCCAGCACGGGATTTCAAACCTCCGGGGAGCTGTTTTTT
size: many; V: TRBV11-2; J: TRBJ2-1; D: -; CDR3: CASSYGQFDEQFF; DNA: TGTGCCAGCAGCTACGGCCAGTTCGATGAGCAGTTCTTC
size: -; V: TRBV6-5; J: TRBJ2-6; D: -; CDR3: CAASGANVLTF; DNA: TGTGCGGCCTCTGGGGCCAACGTCCTGACTTTC
size: few; V: TRBV7-2; J: TRBJ2-4; D: TRBD2; CDR3: CASSLVLAGGGLAKNIQYF; DNA: TGTGCCAGCAGCTTAGTACTAGCGGGAGGGGGTCTAGCCAAAAACATTCAGTACTTC
size: -; V: TRBV28; J: TRBJ1-1; D: TRBD1; CDR3: CASSSLGQLNTEAFF; DNA: TGTGCCAGCAGTTCCCTGGGACAGTTGAACACTGAAGCTTTCTTT
size: many; V: TRBV7-8; J: TRBJ2-3; D: TRBD2; CDR3: CASSRSLGRMGTDTQYF; DNA: TGTGCCAGCAGCCGTTCACTCGGGAGGATGGGTACAGATACGCAGTATTTT
size: many; V: TRBV10-3; J: TRBJ2-5; D: -; CDR3: CASLGELTGGETQYF; DNA: TGTGCCTCCCTAGGGGAGTTAACGGGTGGAGAGACCCAGTACTTC
size: few; V: TRBV20-1; J: TRBJ2-7; D: TRBD1; CDR3: CSAGDRRIYEQYF; DNA: TGCAGTGCTGGGGACAGGCGGATCTACGAGCAGTACTTC
size: -; V: TRBV9; J: TRBJ2-1; D: TRBD2; CDR3: CASSPLAGPSYNEQFF; DNA: TGTGCCAGCAGCCCCCTAGCGGGACCCTCCTACAATGAGCAGTTCTTC
size: many; V: TRBV4-3; J: TRBJ2-6; D: TRBD2; CDR3: CASSQRHNPGLAVGANVLTF; DNA: TGCGCCAGCAGCCAACGCCACAATCCGGGACTAGCGGTCGGGGCCAACGTCCTGACTTTC
size: few; V: TRBV7-7; J: TRBJ2-5; D: TRBD1; CDR3: CASSLGGQKAETQYF; DNA: TGTGCTAGCAGCTTAGGGGGACAGAAGGCAGAGACCCAGTACTTC